This is a list of T cell receptor beta chains from one sample in a study of shared clonotypes between healthy human individuals. Profiled with immunoSEQ multiplex PCR; TCRdb holds only in-frame clones, not every one. The data contain around 700,000 clones, around 72% of them singletons. The sample was memory CD4+ T cells sorted from blood. These receptors originate from a woman in her thirties in good health. CDR3s include the opening cysteine and the closing phenylalanine or tryptophan. A D gene is named only where the DNA matches it firmly. Some rows have no size entry. The others give once, few or many, or a class for an expanded clone.

J | size | D | length | V | CDR3 | DNA
TRBJ2-1 | . | . | 14 | TRBV11-2 | CASRLNVVLNEQFF | TGTGCCAGCAGGTTAAATGTGGTGCTCAATGAGCAGTTCTTC
TRBJ1-2 | . | TRBD1 | 13 | TRBV7-9 | CASQGQGIYGYTF | TGTGCCAGCCAGGGACAGGGGATTTATGGCTACACCTTC
TRBJ1-1 | . | . | 15 | TRBV7-2 | CASSLAGVMNTEAFF | TGTGCCAGCAGCTTAGCAGGGGTCATGAACACTGAAGCTTTCTTT
TRBJ1-1 | . | . | 15 | TRBV7-9 | CASSLGWGADTEAFF | TGTGCCAGCAGCTTAGGATGGGGGGCGGACACTGAAGCTTTCTTT
TRBJ2-3 | . | . | 14 | TRBV28 | CASSEGSGTDTQYF | TGTGCCAGCAGCGAGGGTTCCGGCACAGATACGCAGTATTTT
TRBJ1-1 | . | TRBD1 | 14 | TRBV5-4 | CASSWDRDHTEAFF | TGTGCCAGCAGCTGGGACAGGGACCACACTGAAGCTTTCTTT
TRBJ2-3 | once | . | 13 | TRBV19 | CASSWQSTDTQYF | TGTGCCAGTAGTTGGCAAAGCACAGATACGCAGTATTTT
TRBJ2-1 | few | TRBD2 | 13 | TRBV6-5 | CASRTSGNNEQFF | TGTGCCAGCCGGACTAGCGGAAACAATGAGCAGTTCTTC
TRBJ1-2 | . | . | 15 | TRBV27 | CASSSQPRGTYGYTF | TGTGCCAGCAGTTCCCAACCTAGGGGGACCTATGGCTACACCTTC
TRBJ1-5 | . | . | 15 | TRBV7-2 | CASSADAISNQPQHF | TGTGCCAGCAGCGCGGACGCTATTAGCAATCAGCCCCAGCATTTT
TRBJ2-2 | . | TRBD2 | 14 | TRBV2 | CASRGEKDTGELFF | TGTGCCAGCCGGGGGGAAAAGGACACCGGGGAGCTGTTTTTT
TRBJ1-4 | . | . | 18 | TRBV7-3 | CASSLPGRTKLGNEKLFF | TGTGCCAGCAGCTTACCGGGCAGGACGAAACTCGGTAATGAAAAACTGTTTTTT
TRBJ2-1 | . | TRBD2 | 14 | TRBV7-2 | CASSAQRLAYEQFF | TGTGCCAGCAGCGCGCAACGACTAGCGTATGAGCAGTTCTTC
TRBJ2-1 | . | TRBD2 | 15 | TRBV14 | CASSGRGKLANEQFF | TGTGCCAGCAGCGGGAGGGGAAAATTAGCTAATGAGCAGTTCTTC
TRBJ2-1 | few | . | 15 | TRBV27 | CASSLGWGAHNEQFF | TGTGCCAGCAGTTTAGGTTGGGGCGCCCACAATGAGCAGTTCTTC
TRBJ1-6 | . | . | 13 | TRBV28 | CASSFGDISPLHF | TGTGCCAGCAGTTTCGGGGACATTTCACCCCTCCACTTT
TRBJ2-1 | . | . | 13 | TRBV29-1 | CSVEERGGGEQFF | TGCAGCGTTGAAGAGAGGGGCGGCGGTGAGCAGTTCTTC
TRBJ1-1 | few | TRBD1 | 16 | TRBV5-1 | CASSLGPQGAGTEAFF | TGCGCCAGCAGCTTGGGTCCCCAGGGGGCCGGGACTGAAGCTTTCTTT
TRBJ1-4 | . | . | 15 | TRBV10-2 | CASNGGTGTNEKLFF | TGCGCCAGCAATGGAGGGACGGGGACTAATGAAAAACTGTTTTTT
TRBJ1-1 | . | . | 14 | TRBV10-2 | CASSERRQVTEAFF | TGCGCCAGCAGTGAGAGACGACAGGTCACTGAAGCTTTCTTT
TRBJ1-1 | many | . | 8 | TRBV29-1 | CSDAEAFF | TGCAGCGACGCTGAAGCTTTCTTT
TRBJ1-5 | . | TRBD1 | 16 | TRBV28 | CASSANTGVGNQPQHF | TGTGCCAGCAGTGCAAATACAGGGGTTGGCAATCAGCCCCAGCATTTT
TRBJ2-2 | many | . | 13 | TRBV9 | CASRTGNTGELFF | TGTGCCAGCAGAACAGGGAACACCGGGGAGCTGTTTTTT
TRBJ1-2 | . | TRBD1 | 17 | TRBV9 | CASSPLVLRGPHYGYTF | TGTGCCAGCAGCCCACTAGTCCTGAGGGGGCCTCACTATGGCTACACCTTC
TRBJ2-7 | . | . | 11 | TRBV5-6 | CASRILDEQYF | TGTGCCAGCAGAATACTGGACGAGCAGTACTTC
TRBJ2-2 | . | TRBD2 | 16 | TRBV5-1 | CASSLVATSGTGELFF | TGCGCCAGCAGCTTGGTGGCGACTAGCGGCACCGGGGAGCTGTTTTTT
TRBJ2-2 | once | TRBD2 | 17 | TRBV5-1 | CASSLGLASISAGELFF | TGCGCCAGCAGCTTGGGACTAGCGTCAATTTCCGCCGGGGAGCTGTTTTTT
TRBJ2-7 | . | . | 13 | TRBV4-1 | CASSLLQGPEQYF | TGCGCCAGCAGCCTACTACAGGGCCCCGAGCAGTACTTC
TRBJ1-5 | . | TRBD1 | 14 | TRBV6-6 | CASSVTGVNQPQHF | TGTGCCAGCAGTGTAACAGGGGTCAATCAGCCCCAGCATTTT
TRBJ2-3 | many | . | 15 | TRBV19 | CASSIARTGTDTQYF | TGTGCCAGTAGTATAGCCCGGACAGGCACAGATACGCAGTATTTT
TRBJ2-3 | few | . | 14 | TRBV11-2 | CASSPQVGADTQYF | TGTGCCAGCAGCCCTCAGGTGGGGGCCGATACGCAGTATTTT
TRBJ2-7 | . | . | 14 | TRBV2 | CASSPQPGLGEQYF | TGTGCCAGCAGCCCACAGCCGGGGCTTGGGGAGCAGTACTTC
TRBJ2-7 | once | TRBD1 | 18 | TRBV13 | CASSRRATYRGASGEQYF | TGTGCCAGCAGCCGCAGAGCGACATACAGGGGGGCTAGTGGGGAGCAGTACTTC
TRBJ2-1 | . | . | 13 | TRBV6-1 | CASSEARGAVWFF | TGTGCCAGCAGTGAAGCGCGGGGAGCGGTCTGGTTCTTC
TRBJ1-2 | . | . | 15 | TRBV16 | CASSQVGRAVYGYTF | TGTGCCAGCAGCCAAGTGGGCAGGGCGGTCTATGGCTACACCTTC
TRBJ1-1 | . | . | 12 | TRBV30 | CAWSVRGTEAFF | TGTGCCTGGAGTGTTAGGGGCACTGAAGCTTTCTTT
TRBJ2-1 | . | . | 15 | TRBV5-1 | CASSSTGAEGSEQFF | TGCGCCAGCAGCTCCACAGGGGCGGAGGGTAGTGAGCAGTTCTTC
TRBJ2-2 | . | . | 17 | TRBV28 | CASSPPPGHMNTGELFF | TGTGCCAGCAGTCCACCACCGGGACACATGAACACCGGGGAGCTGTTTTTT
TRBJ2-6 | . | . | 17 | TRBV5-6 | CASSLEFDSPGANVLTF | TGTGCCAGCAGCTTGGAGTTTGACAGCCCTGGGGCCAACGTCCTGACTTTC
TRBJ2-7 | . | . | 14 | TRBV6-5 | CATQGEGRGYEQYF | TGTGCCACTCAAGGGGAAGGCAGGGGCTACGAGCAGTACTTC
TRBJ2-7 | . | . | 14 | TRBV5-6 | CASRQGGDSYEQYF | TGTGCCAGCAGACAGGGTGGGGACTCCTACGAGCAGTACTTC
TRBJ1-4 | many | TRBD1 | 15 | TRBV27 | CASSSDRGSNEKLFF | TGTGCCAGCAGTTCGGACAGGGGATCAAATGAAAAACTGTTTTTT